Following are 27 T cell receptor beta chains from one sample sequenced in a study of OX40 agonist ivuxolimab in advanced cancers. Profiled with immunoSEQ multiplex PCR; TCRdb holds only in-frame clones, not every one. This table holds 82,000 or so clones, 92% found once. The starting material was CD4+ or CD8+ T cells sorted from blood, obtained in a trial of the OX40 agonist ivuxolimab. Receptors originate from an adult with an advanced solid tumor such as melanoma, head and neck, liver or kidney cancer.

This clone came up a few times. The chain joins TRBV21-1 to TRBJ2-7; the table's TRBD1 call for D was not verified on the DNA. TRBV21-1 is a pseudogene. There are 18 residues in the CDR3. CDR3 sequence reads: CASSKVGGTGGGAYEQYF. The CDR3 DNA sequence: TGTGCCAGCAGCAAAGTAGGGGGAACAGGGGGCGGCGCCTACGAGCAGTACTTC.

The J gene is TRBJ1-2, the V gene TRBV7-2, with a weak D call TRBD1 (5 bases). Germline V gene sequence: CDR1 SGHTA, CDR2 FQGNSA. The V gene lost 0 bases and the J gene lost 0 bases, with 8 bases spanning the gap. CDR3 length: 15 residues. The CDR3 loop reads CASSLASTANYGYTF. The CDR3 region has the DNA TGTGCCAGCAGCTTAGCCTCGACAGCTAACTATGGCTACACCTTC. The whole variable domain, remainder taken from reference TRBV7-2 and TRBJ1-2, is GAGVSQSPSNKVTEKGKDVELRCDPISGHTALYWYRQSLGQGLEFLIYFQGNSAPDKSGLPSDRFSAERTGGSVSTLTIQRTQQEDSAVYLCASSLASTANYGYTFGSGTRLTVV.

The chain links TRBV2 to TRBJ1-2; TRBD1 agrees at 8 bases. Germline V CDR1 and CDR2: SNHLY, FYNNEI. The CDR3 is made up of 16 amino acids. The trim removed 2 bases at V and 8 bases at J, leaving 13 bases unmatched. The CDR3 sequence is CASSEPFGQGAGGYTF. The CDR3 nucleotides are TGTGCCAGCAGTGAACCTTTTGGGCAGGGGGCTGGCGGCTACACCTTC.

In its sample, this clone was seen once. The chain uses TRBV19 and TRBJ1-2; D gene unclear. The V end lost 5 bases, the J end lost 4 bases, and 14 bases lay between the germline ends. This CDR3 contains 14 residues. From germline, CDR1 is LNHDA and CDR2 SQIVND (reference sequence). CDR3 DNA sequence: TGTGCCAGTAGTTTTTTGGGGTTAGGCTATGGCTACACCTTC. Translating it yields CASSFLGLGYGYTF.

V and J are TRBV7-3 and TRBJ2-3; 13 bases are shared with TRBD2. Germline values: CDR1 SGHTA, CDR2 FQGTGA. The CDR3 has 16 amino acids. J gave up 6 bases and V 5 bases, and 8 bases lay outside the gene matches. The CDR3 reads CASSPTGLAGTDTQYF. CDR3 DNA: TGTGCCAGCAGCCCGACGGGACTAGCGGGGACGGATACGCAGTATTTT.

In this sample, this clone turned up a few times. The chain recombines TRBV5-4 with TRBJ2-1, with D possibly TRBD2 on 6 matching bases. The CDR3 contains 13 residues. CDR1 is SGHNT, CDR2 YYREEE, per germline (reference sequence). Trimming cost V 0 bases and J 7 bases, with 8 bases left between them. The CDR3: CASSLAAGNEQFF. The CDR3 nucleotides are TGTGCCAGCAGCTTGGCGGCGGGAAATGAGCAGTTCTTC.

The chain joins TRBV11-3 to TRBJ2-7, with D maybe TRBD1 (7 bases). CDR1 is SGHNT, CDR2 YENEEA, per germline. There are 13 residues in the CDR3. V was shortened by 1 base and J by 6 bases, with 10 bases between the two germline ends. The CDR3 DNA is TGTGCCAGCAGCTTAGGACAGGGAGGCGAGCAGTACTTC. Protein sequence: CASSLGQGGEQYF. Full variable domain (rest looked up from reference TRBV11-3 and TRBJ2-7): EAGVVQSPRYKIIEKKQPVAFWCNPISGHNTLYWYLQNLGQGPELLIRYENEEAVDDSQLPKDRFSAERLKGVDSTLKIQPAELGDSAVYLCASSLGQGGEQYFGPGTRLTVT.

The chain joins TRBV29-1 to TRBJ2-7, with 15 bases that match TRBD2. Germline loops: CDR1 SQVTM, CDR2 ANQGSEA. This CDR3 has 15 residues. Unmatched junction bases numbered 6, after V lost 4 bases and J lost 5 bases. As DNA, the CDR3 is TGCAGCGTTGGCGGACTAGCGGGAGGGCCCCACGAGCAGTACTTC. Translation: CSVGGLAGGPHEQYF.

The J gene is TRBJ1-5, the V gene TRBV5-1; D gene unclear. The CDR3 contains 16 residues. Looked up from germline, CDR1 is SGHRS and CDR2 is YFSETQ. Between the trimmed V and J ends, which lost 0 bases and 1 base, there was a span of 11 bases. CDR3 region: CASSLDGISSNQPQHF. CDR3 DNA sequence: TGCGCCAGCAGCTTGGACGGGATTTCAAGCAATCAGCCCCAGCATTTT.

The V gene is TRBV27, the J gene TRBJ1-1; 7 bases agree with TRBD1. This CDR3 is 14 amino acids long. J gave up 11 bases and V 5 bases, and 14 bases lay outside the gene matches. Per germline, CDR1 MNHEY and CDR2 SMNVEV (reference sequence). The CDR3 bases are TGTGCCAGCAGTCCCTCTGGGAGGGGGCAGGGTGCTTTCTTT. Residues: CASSPSGRGQGAFF.

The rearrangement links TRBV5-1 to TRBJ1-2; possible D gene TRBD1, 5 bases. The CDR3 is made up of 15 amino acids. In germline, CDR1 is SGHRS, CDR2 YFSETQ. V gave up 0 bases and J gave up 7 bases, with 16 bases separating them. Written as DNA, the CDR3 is TGCGCCAGCAGCTTGGCCGTTGGGGCGGGAGTTGGCTACACCTTC. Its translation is CASSLAVGAGVGYTF.

The CDR3 region is CASSSRETQYF. The DNA for the CDR3 is TGTGCCAGCAGTTCGAGAGAGACCCAGTACTTC. The rearrangement uses TRBV6-6 and TRBJ2-5; no firm D call. V shed 4 bases and J shed 4 bases, with 4 bases lying between them. CDR1 and CDR2 from the germline V gene are MNHNY and SVGAGI (reference sequence). This CDR3 has 11 amino acids.

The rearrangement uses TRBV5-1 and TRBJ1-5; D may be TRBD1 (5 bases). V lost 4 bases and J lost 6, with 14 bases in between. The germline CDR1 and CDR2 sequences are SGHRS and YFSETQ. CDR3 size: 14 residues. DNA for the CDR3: TGCGCCAGCAGCCAAAGCGGAGGGGCTCAGCCCCAGCATTTT. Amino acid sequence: CASSQSGGAQPQHF.

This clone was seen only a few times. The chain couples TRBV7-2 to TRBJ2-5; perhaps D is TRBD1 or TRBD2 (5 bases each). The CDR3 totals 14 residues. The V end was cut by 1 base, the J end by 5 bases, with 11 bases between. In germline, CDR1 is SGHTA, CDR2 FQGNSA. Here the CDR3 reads CASSLVGAGETQYF. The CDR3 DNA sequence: TGTGCCAGCAGCTTAGTCGGGGCTGGGGAGACCCAGTACTTC.

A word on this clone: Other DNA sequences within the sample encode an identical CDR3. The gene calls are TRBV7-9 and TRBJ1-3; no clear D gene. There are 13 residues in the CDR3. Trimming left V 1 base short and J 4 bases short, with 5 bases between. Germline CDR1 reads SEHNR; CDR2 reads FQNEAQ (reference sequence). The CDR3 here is CASSLGAGNTIYF. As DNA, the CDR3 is TGTGCCAGCAGCTTAGGGGCAGGAAACACCATATATTTT.

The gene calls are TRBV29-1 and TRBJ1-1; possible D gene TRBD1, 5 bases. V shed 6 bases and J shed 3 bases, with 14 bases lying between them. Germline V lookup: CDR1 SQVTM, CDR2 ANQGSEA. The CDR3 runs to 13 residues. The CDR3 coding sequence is TGCAGCGTGGGGGGATGGGGGGACACTGAAGCTTTCTTT. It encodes CSVGGWGDTEAFF.

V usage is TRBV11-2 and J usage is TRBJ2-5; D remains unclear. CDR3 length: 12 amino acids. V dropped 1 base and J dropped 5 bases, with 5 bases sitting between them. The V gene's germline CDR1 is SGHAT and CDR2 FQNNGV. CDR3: CASSLAPETQYF. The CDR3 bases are TGTGCCAGCAGCTTAGCACCGGAGACCCAGTACTTC. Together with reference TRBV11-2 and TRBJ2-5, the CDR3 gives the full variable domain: EAGVAQSPRYKIIEKRQSVAFWCNPISGHATLYWYQQILGQGPKLLIQFQNNGVVDDSQLPKDRFSAERLKGVDSTLKIQPAKLEDSAVYLCASSLAPETQYFGPGTRLLVL.

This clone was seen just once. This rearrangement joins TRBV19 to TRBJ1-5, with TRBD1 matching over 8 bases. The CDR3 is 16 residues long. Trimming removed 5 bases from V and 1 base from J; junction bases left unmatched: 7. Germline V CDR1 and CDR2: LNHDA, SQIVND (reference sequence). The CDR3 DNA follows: TGTGCCAGTAGTGTGGGGACAGGCAGGAGCAATCAGCCCCAGCATTTT. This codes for CASSVGTGRSNQPQHF.

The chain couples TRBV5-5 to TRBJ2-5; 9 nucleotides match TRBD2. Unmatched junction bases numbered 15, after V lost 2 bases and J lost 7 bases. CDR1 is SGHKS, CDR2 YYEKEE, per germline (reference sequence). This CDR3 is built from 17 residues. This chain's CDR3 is CASSLVESSGTSGTQYF. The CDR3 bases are TGTGCCAGCAGCTTAGTCGAGTCTAGCGGGACTAGTGGGACCCAGTACTTC.

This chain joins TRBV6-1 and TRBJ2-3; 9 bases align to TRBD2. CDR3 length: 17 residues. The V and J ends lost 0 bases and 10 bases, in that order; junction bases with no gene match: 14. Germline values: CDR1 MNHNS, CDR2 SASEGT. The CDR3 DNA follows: TGTGCCAGCAGTGAAGCGCGCGGGAGGGCCGGTTCATTATCGCAGTATTTT. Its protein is CASSEARGRAGSLSQYF.

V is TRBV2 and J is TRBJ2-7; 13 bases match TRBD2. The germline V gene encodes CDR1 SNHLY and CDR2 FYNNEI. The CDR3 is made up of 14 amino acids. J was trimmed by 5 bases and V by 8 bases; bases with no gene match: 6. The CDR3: CASAGTSGTDEQYF. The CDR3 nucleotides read TGTGCCAGCGCTGGGACTAGCGGGACTGACGAGCAGTACTTC.

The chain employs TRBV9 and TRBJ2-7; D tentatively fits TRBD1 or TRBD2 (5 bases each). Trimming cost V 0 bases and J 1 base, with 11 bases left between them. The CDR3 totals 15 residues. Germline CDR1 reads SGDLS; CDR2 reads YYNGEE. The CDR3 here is CASSVGAGSSYEQYF. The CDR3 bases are TGTGCCAGCAGCGTAGGGGCAGGGAGTTCCTACGAGCAGTACTTC.

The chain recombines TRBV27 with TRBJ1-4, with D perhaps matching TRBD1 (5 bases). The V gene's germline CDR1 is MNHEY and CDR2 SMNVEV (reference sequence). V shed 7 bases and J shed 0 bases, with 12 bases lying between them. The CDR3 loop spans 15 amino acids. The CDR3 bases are TGTGCCAGCACCGGGACCGCTTCAACTAATGAAAAACTGTTTTTT. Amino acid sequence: CASTGTASTNEKLFF.

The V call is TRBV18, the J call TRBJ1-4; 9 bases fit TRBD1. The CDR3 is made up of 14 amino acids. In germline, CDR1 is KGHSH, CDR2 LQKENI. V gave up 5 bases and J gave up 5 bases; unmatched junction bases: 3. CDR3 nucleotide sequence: TGTGCCAGCTCAGGACAGGGGATAAATGAAAAACTGTTTTTT. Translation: CASSGQGINEKLFF. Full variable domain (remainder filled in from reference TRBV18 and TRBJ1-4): NAGVMQNPRHLVRRRGQEARLRCSPMKGHSHVYWYRQLPEEGLKFMVYLQKENIIDESGMPKERFSAEFPKEGPSILRIQQVVRGDSAAYFCASSGQGINEKLFFGSGTQLSVL.

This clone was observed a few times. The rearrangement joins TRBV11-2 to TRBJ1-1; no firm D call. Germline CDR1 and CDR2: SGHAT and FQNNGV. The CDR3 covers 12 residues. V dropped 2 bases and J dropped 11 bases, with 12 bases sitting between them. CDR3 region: CASSLTDLFAFF. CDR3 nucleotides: TGTGCCAGCAGCTTAACCGACTTGTTTGCTTTCTTT.

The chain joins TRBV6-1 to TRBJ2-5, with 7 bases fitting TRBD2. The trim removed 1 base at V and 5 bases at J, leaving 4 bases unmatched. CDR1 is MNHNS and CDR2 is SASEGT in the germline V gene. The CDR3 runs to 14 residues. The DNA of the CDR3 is TGTGCCAGCAGTGAAGGTAGCGGGTTTGAGACCCAGTACTTC. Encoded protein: CASSEGSGFETQYF.

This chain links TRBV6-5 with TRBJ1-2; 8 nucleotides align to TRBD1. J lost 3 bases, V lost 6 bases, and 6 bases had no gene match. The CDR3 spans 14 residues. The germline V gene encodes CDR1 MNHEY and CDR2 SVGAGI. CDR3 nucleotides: TGTGCCAGCAGCCTCGGACAGGGAGACTATGGCTACACCTTC. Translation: CASSLGQGDYGYTF.